A single T cell receptor beta chain is shown here with its context. This CDR3 is 15 amino acids long. Trimming cost V 4 bases and J 6 bases; bases outside gene matches: 8. Germline CDR1 and CDR2: MNHEY and SVGAGI. Per the original data handling: Amplified reference gene primers provided the basis for estimating nucleated cell counts. Assay: immunoSEQ multiplex PCR; the TCRdb copy retains only in-frame clones and omits some. That table supplies the V and J calls and clone size; D and trimming were determined from the DNA. In the table there are nearly 50,000 clones, about 85% of which are singletons. The record originates from a study of blood T cell repertoires in COVID-19. Study context: The samples span acute and convalescent COVID-19 from the United States, Italy and Spain. T cells, B-cell-depleted T cells, or PBMCs supplied cDNA or gDNA.

The source of this sequence is a human donor in a cohort sampled during active COVID-19. Sequenced sample: peripheral blood. The chain joins TRBV6-5 to TRBJ1-4; 7 nucleotides line up with TRBD1. For the CDR3, the DNA is TGTGCCAGCAGTTCAACAGGGGCGAACGATGAAAAACTGTTTTTT. It encodes CASSSTGANDEKLFF.